Below, 20 T cell receptor beta chains from the same sample are listed, as sequenced in a study of immune cell composition in non-small cell lung cancer. Generated by immunoSEQ multiplex PCR, the TCRdb table keeps only in-frame clones and is missing some. This sample yields about 3,400 clones, of which around two thirds are seen a single time; about a fifth belongs to the top ten. Normal lung was taken at the farthest possible site, at least 3 cm from tumour. Sample: non-adjacent lung tissue. Every receptor here comes from a human donor with non-small cell lung cancer.

This clone has more than one count but fewer than ten. V gene TRBV5-1 combines with J gene TRBJ1-2; 7 bases map to TRBD1. Germline V lookup: CDR1 SGHRS, CDR2 YFSETQ. With 4 bases clipped from V and 4 bases from J, the junction kept 7 bases outside the gene matches. CDR3 size: 14 residues. The CDR3 protein is CASSVGQLPYGYTF. In nucleotides, the CDR3 is TGCGCCAGCAGCGTGGGACAGCTTCCCTATGGCTACACCTTC. Filled out from reference TRBV5-1 and TRBJ1-2, the complete variable domain reads KAGVTQTPRYLIKTRGQQVTLSCSPISGHRSVSWYQQTPGQGLQFLFEYFSETQRNKGNFPGRFSGRQFSNSRSEMNVSTLELGDSALYLCASSVGQLPYGYTFGSGTRLTVV.

The CDR3, as DNA: TGTGCCACCTATAGCGGCGTGGATACGCAGTATTTT. This codes for CATYSGVDTQYF. The J gene is TRBJ2-3, the V gene TRBV6-5; a weak D match, TRBD2 (6 bases). Germline lookup yields CDR1 MNHEY and CDR2 SVGAGI. The V end was cut by 10 bases, the J end by 6 bases, with 14 bases between. This CDR3 has 12 residues.

The CDR3 reads CASSYTSGNTEAFF. In DNA form, the CDR3 reads TGTGCCAGCAGTTACACCTCAGGGAACACTGAAGCTTTCTTT. This sequence joins TRBV6-6 and TRBJ1-1, with D uncertain. Germline V lookup: CDR1 MNHNY, CDR2 SVGAGI (reference sequence). The CDR3 runs 14 residues. Trimming pared 2 bases from V and 1 base from J, leaving 8 bases between.

The chain recombines TRBV7-3 with TRBJ1-2, with D possibly TRBD1 on 5 matching bases. V lost 5 bases, J lost 1 base, and 8 bases lay in between. This CDR3 spans 13 amino acids. Germline V CDR1 and CDR2: SGHTA, FQGTGA. As DNA, the CDR3 is TGTGCCAGCAGCCTCGACAGTAACTATGGCTACACCTTC. It yields the protein CASSLDSNYGYTF.

The chain uses TRBV6-1 and TRBJ2-1; 10 bases are a match to TRBD2. The V gene's germline CDR1 is MNHNS and CDR2 SASEGT. The CDR3 covers 16 residues. Trimming took 2 bases from V and 5 from J; bases not matched to a gene: 6. CDR3 protein: CASSETQRGGDNEQFF. CDR3 DNA sequence: TGTGCCAGCAGTGAAACCCAGCGGGGGGGGGACAATGAGCAGTTCTTC.

The rearrangement joins TRBV7-9 to TRBJ2-1, with D maybe TRBD1 (5 bases). Germline CDR1 SEHNR, CDR2 FQNEAQ (reference sequence). V was shortened by 5 bases and J by 0 bases, with 17 bases between the two germline ends. This CDR3 spans 17 amino acids. The CDR3 nucleotides read TGTGCCAGCAGCCCTCCCGGCAGGGTCGGCTCCTACAATGAGCAGTTCTTC. Residues: CASSPPGRVGSYNEQFF.

The chain has TRBV19 and TRBJ2-3; 10 nucleotides agree with TRBD1. The germline V gene encodes CDR1 LNHDA and CDR2 SQIVND (reference sequence). V dropped 9 bases and J dropped 1; count of bases not matched to a gene: 7. CDR3 size: 15 residues. CDR3 coding DNA: TGTGCCAGCAAAGACAGGGGGCGCGGCACAGATACGCAGTATTTT. Translation: CASKDRGRGTDTQYF.

This rearrangement joins TRBV7-3 to TRBJ2-7; 10 bases line up with TRBD2. CDR1 is SGHTA, CDR2 FQGTGA, per germline. V gave up 11 bases and J gave up 6 bases; unmatched junction bases: 13. The CDR3 spans 14 residues. CDR3 loop: CAPPAGLAGVEQYF. CDR3 nucleotide sequence: TGTGCCCCCCCGGCGGGGCTAGCGGGGGTCGAGCAGTACTTC.

The V and J genes are TRBV6-6 and TRBJ1-3; perhaps TRBD1 as D (6 bases). Germline CDR1 and CDR2: MNHNY and SVGAGI (reference sequence). With 5 bases removed from V and 0 bases from J, the gap between germline ends came to 14 bases. The CDR3 runs 16 residues. Here the CDR3 DNA reads TGTGCCAGCAGTACGTACAGGGCCCGCTCTGGAAACACCATATATTTT. It specifies CASSTYRARSGNTIYF.

This CDR3 reads CASSQDPVNEQFF. CDR3 DNA sequence: TGCGCCAGCAGCCAAGATCCGGTCAATGAGCAGTTCTTC. V gene TRBV4-3 combines with J gene TRBJ2-1; D is undetermined. Trimming cost V 0 bases and J 6 bases, with 6 bases left between them. CDR1 and CDR2 from the germline V gene are LGHNA and YSLEER. This CDR3 is built from 13 residues.

The V call is TRBV4-3, the J call TRBJ1-2; TRBD1 aligns across 9 bases. Germline CDR1 reads LGHNA; CDR2 reads YSLEER. The CDR3 is 13 amino acids. V lost 5 bases and J lost 4; bases outside the gene matches: 2. The CDR3 is CASSETGGYGYTF. The CDR3 DNA sequence: TGCGCCAGCAGCGAGACAGGGGGCTATGGCTACACCTTC.

The chain couples TRBV9 to TRBJ2-5, with a possible D match to TRBD1 (9 bases). V lost 0 bases to trimming and J lost 1 base, with 16 bases between them. The germline gives CDR1 SGDLS, CDR2 YYNGEE. The CDR3 sequence is 17 residues long. The CDR3 here is CASSVAGGTGSQETQYF. The CDR3 DNA reads TGTGCCAGCAGCGTAGCGGGGGGGACAGGGTCCCAAGAGACCCAGTACTTC.

The J gene is TRBJ2-5, the V gene TRBV7-2; 7 bases fit TRBD2. Germline V gives CDR1 SGHTA, CDR2 FQGNSA. The V and J ends lost 5 bases and 9 bases, in that order; junction bases with no gene match: 12. The CDR3 covers 14 residues. CDR3 nucleotides: TGTGCCAGCAGCAACAAAATGAGTGGGGGGGCCCAGTACTTC. Translating gives CASSNKMSGGAQYF.

The chain employs TRBV7-9 and TRBJ2-1; 11 bases align to TRBD2. Germline trimming cut 2 bases from V and 15 bases from J; bases unmatched to any gene: 12. This CDR3 contains 15 residues. The germline V gene has CDR1 SEHNR and CDR2 FQNEAQ (reference sequence). In DNA form, the CDR3 reads TGTGCCAGCAGCTTAAGGTCCGGACTAGCGGGCTCATTGTTCTTC. Translating gives CASSLRSGLAGSLFF.

V and J are TRBV5-6 and TRBJ2-3; D is ambiguous. CDR1 and CDR2 from the germline V gene are SGHDT and YYEEEE. This CDR3 is 14 amino acids long. Trimming removed 0 bases from V and 1 base from J, with 6 bases in between. DNA of the CDR3: TGTGCCAGCAGCTTGGGCGCGGGCACAGATACGCAGTATTTT. This codes for CASSLGAGTDTQYF.

The rearrangement links TRBV7-2 to TRBJ2-3; possible D gene TRBD2, 6 bases. The CDR3 is 15 amino acids. Germline V gene data show CDR1 as SGHTA and CDR2 as FQGNSA. V was trimmed by 4 bases and J by 2 bases, leaving 13 bases between them. The CDR3 sequence: CASSSGLILTDTQYF. The CDR3 region has the DNA TGTGCCAGCAGCTCGGGACTCATTCTCACAGATACGCAGTATTTT.

V usage is TRBV28 and J usage is TRBJ2-5, with 7 bases matching TRBD1. The CDR3 length is 15 residues. J lost 5 bases, V lost 3 bases, and 9 bases had no gene match. CDR1 is MDHEN, CDR2 SYDVKM, per germline. The CDR3 loop is CASSLNYRGRETQYF. CDR3 DNA: TGTGCCAGCAGTTTGAACTACAGGGGAAGGGAGACCCAGTACTTC. Full variable domain (rest looked up from reference TRBV28 and TRBJ2-5): DVKVTQSSRYLVKRTGEKVFLECVQDMDHENMFWYRQDPGLGLRLIYFSYDVKMKEKGDIPEGYSVSREKKERFSLILESASTNQTSMYLCASSLNYRGRETQYFGPGTRLLVL.

V gene TRBV18 combines with J gene TRBJ1-4, with unresolved D. Germline V gives CDR1 KGHSH, CDR2 LQKENI. V was cut by 3 bases and J by 5 bases, with 7 bases left in between. This CDR3 comprises 13 residues. This chain's CDR3 is CASSPRENEKLFF. The CDR3 DNA is TGTGCCAGCTCACCTAGGGAGAATGAAAAACTGTTTTTT.

The rearrangement joins TRBV19 to TRBJ2-6; the D is unclear. The germline V gene encodes CDR1 LNHDA and CDR2 SQIVND (reference sequence). This CDR3 spans 15 amino acids. With 5 bases removed from V and 2 bases from J, the gap between germline ends came to 10 bases. The CDR3 here is CASSLTVAGANVLTF. Here the CDR3 DNA reads TGTGCCAGTAGTCTTACAGTTGCTGGGGCCAACGTCCTGACTTTC.

The CDR3 spells CASRDRGTQYF. The CDR3 DNA reads TGTGCCAGCAGGGACAGAGGGACGCAGTATTTT. The chain joins TRBV2 to TRBJ2-3; a possible D gene is TRBD1 (6 bases). The CDR3 is 11 amino acids. V dropped 6 bases and J dropped 9 bases, with 10 bases sitting between them. In germline, CDR1 is SNHLY, CDR2 FYNNEI.